The sequence of this T cell receptor (beta chain) was determined in a study of cytomegalovirus exposure and HLA in healthy donors. Across the whole study: Roughly 180 million T cells yielded 90 million to 130 million unique TCR beta sequences in earlier analysis. Study-wide results and limits: Later analysis identified several of the most significant clusters that appeared linked to common viral pathogens.

Trimming shortened V by 2 bases and J by 0 bases, and 7 bases separated the two germline ends. The CDR3 consists of 14 residues. The V gene's germline CDR1 is SEHNR and CDR2 FQNEAQ (reference sequence). In regard to this clone: What it recognizes is unknown.

PCR used 60 Vbeta primers and 13 Jbeta primers. The repertoire was sequenced with immunoSEQ multiplex PCR; TCRdb's copy has only in-frame clones and lacks some. The sample has about 150,000 clones, over 60% seen once. Sample: PBMCs. The genes are TRBV7-9 and TRBJ1-2; the D is unclear. This TCR was recovered from a man aged 35 to 55 in good health and CMV-seronegative. CDR3 sequence (DNA): TGTGCCAGCAGCTTAAACAACCCTAACTATGGCTACACCTTC. Its protein is CASSLNNPNYGYTF.